This TCR beta chain appears in the sequencing data of a study of human T cells and chemical hapten exposure. Whole-study context: Patients were given diphenylcyclopropenone on the scalp weekly across the roughly 24-week study. The cohort included alopecia areata under or over 50% scalp, totalis and universalis. Notes on the study in general: Those TCRs sitting above 1 in 1000 frequency stayed the same with DPC sensitization.

Deletions cut 8 bases from V and 5 bases from J, with 12 bases between. Germline V gives CDR1 MNHEY, CDR2 SMNVEV (reference sequence). The CDR3 length is 12 residues. This clonotype was counted between two and nine times. What it recognizes is unknown. Time point specified: patch test 2, 6 weeks after DPC sensitization. The sample's treatment: therapeutic diphenylcyclopropenone sensitization with weekly scalp DPC. Patch tests were applied only after blood draws. TCRdb passed the RACE reads through MiXCR, listing each CDR3 protein once. Among approximately 90,000 distinct CDR3 sequences, 11% were seen once, and the ten largest hold 2.2%.

Sequenced here: whole blood, sampled in connection with sensitization to the hapten diphenylcyclopropenone (DPC). This clonotype was obtained from a man in his forties with alopecia areata. Some clones in this sample may be carry-over from other donors' samples. The V and J genes are TRBV27 and TRBJ2-5; D gene unclear. CDR3 amino acids: CASGPLSETQYF. The DNA of the CDR3 is TGTGCCAGCGGGCCTTTGAGCGAGACCCAGTACTTC.